The 28 T cell receptor beta chains presented below share a single source sample, sequenced in a study of T cell responses to AZD1222 COVID-19 vaccine. Profiled with immunoSEQ multiplex PCR; TCRdb holds only in-frame clones, not every one. The sample lists roughly 100,000 clones, 70% to 90% occurring once. Sequenced here: peripheral blood, sampled on day 0 of AZD1222 vaccination. Every receptor here comes from an adult in good health.

This chain joins TRBV15 and TRBJ1-2; the D gene is possibly TRBD1 (6 bases). V lost 0 bases and J lost 7, with 18 bases in between. The length of the CDR3 is 16 residues. Germline V gives CDR1 LNHNV, CDR2 YYDKDF (reference sequence). In DNA, the CDR3 is TGTGCCACCAGCAGAGATCTCCAGGGGCAGGTCTTTGGCTACACCTTC. The encoded protein is CATSRDLQGQVFGYTF.

The gene calls are TRBV3-1 (or the pseudogene TRBV3-2) and TRBJ1-1, with 10 nucleotides matching TRBD1. V shed 5 bases and J 4 bases; nucleotides not matched to a gene: 13. The CDR3 runs to 17 residues. Germline CDR1 is LGHDT and CDR2 is YNNKEL (reference sequence). The CDR3 DNA reads TGTGCCAGCAGCTTCCGGACAGGGGGAACTTTGGGCACTGAAGCTTTCTTT. Residues: CASSFRTGGTLGTEAFF.

The chain combines TRBV2 with TRBJ2-5, with D tentatively TRBD1 or TRBD2 (5 bases each). The germline gives CDR1 SNHLY, CDR2 FYNNEI. The CDR3 is 16 residues long. Trimming removed 4 bases from V and 2 bases from J, with 17 bases in between. CDR3 DNA sequence: TGTGCCAGCAGTGCCGGGACCCCCAGGGATCAAGAGACCCAGTACTTC. Its protein product is CASSAGTPRDQETQYF.

This sequence joins TRBV11-3 and TRBJ1-1, with D unresolved. CDR1 is SGHNT and CDR2 is YENEEA in the germline V gene. V lost 5 bases and J 1 base, leaving 8 bases between the germline ends. CDR3 length: 13 amino acids. CDR3: CASSVTRNTEAFF. CDR3 coding DNA: TGTGCCAGCAGCGTCACCAGGAACACTGAAGCTTTCTTT.

This chain links TRBV27 with TRBJ1-3; 8 positions match TRBD1. The V gene's germline CDR1 is MNHEY and CDR2 SMNVEV (reference sequence). This CDR3 region has 17 residues. With 0 bases clipped from V and 3 bases from J, the junction kept 7 bases outside the gene matches. CDR3 nucleotides: TGTGCCAGCAGTTTATCGAGGCCGGACAGGGTTGGAAACACCATATATTTT. Amino acid sequence: CASSLSRPDRVGNTIYF.

In its sample, this clone was seen once. The V and J genes are TRBV5-5 and TRBJ1-5; tentative D call: TRBD1 (6 bases). Trimming removed 0 bases from V and 7 bases from J, with 8 bases in between. Germline CDR1 SGHKS, CDR2 YYEKEE (reference sequence). This CDR3 spans 13 amino acids. The DNA of the CDR3 is TGTGCCAGCAGCTTGGGCAGGGGACAGCCCCAGCATTTT. Its translation is CASSLGRGQPQHF.

J is TRBJ1-4 and V is TRBV2, with D possibly being TRBD1 (6 bases). The length of the CDR3 is 15 residues. The V end was cut by 3 bases, the J end by 8 bases, with 16 bases between. The germline V gene encodes CDR1 SNHLY and CDR2 FYNNEI. The CDR3 nucleotides read TGTGCCAGCAGTGATCGTGGGGGCAGGAAGGAAAAACTGTTTTTT. Residues: CASSDRGGRKEKLFF.

CDR3: CASSLEGAWSYNEQFF. CDR3 coding DNA: TGCGCCAGCAGCTTGGAGGGGGCTTGGTCCTACAATGAGCAGTTCTTC. The rearrangement uses TRBV5-1 and TRBJ2-1; TRBD1 matches at 7 bases. The length of the CDR3 is 16 residues. Germline assignment: CDR1 SGHRS and CDR2 YFSETQ. V lost 0 bases to trimming and J lost 1 base; unmatched junction nucleotides: 4.

V is TRBV2 and J is TRBJ1-4; D possibly corresponds to TRBD1 (6 bases). This CDR3 spans 15 amino acids. CDR1 and CDR2 from the germline V gene are SNHLY and FYNNEI. V was trimmed by 6 bases and J by 1 base, leaving 12 bases between them. This chain's CDR3 is CASSRSTGTNEKLFF. The DNA of the CDR3 is TGTGCCAGCAGCCGATCGACAGGAACTAATGAAAAACTGTTTTTT.

The rearrangement uses TRBV3-1 (or the pseudogene TRBV3-2) and TRBJ1-2; TRBD1 matches at 9 bases. V trimming: 5 bases; J trimming: 0 bases; junction bases outside the gene matches: 10. CDR3 length equals 17 residues. Germline lookup yields CDR1 LGHDT and CDR2 YNNKEL (reference sequence). CDR3 protein: CASSSGTGYRTNYGYTF. DNA of the CDR3: TGTGCCAGCAGCTCTGGGACAGGGTACAGAACTAACTATGGCTACACCTTC.

CDR3 nucleotide sequence: TGTGCCAGTAGTATCAGCACAGCCAGCAATCAGCCCCAGCATTTT. Protein: CASSISTASNQPQHF. The chain carries TRBV19 and TRBJ1-5; no definite D call. The CDR3 is made up of 15 amino acids. The V end lost 3 bases, the J end lost 1 base, and 10 bases lay between the germline ends. In germline, CDR1 is LNHDA, CDR2 SQIVND (reference sequence).

This clone was seen a handful of times. The rearrangement uses TRBV28 and TRBJ2-5; either TRBD1 or TRBD2 may supply D (5 bases each). The ends were cut back, 3 bases at V and 4 bases at J, with 9 bases in the middle. The CDR3 length is 13 residues. CDR1 is MDHEN, CDR2 SYDVKM, per germline. As DNA, the CDR3 is TGTGCCAGCAGTTTTGAGGGGCTAGAGACCCAGTACTTC. It is translated as CASSFEGLETQYF.

This chain links TRBV5-1 with TRBJ2-1; tentatively, D is TRBD1 (7 bases). Germline values: CDR1 SGHRS, CDR2 YFSETQ. Trimming removed 0 bases from V and 8 bases from J, with 15 bases in between. The CDR3 has 15 amino acids. The CDR3 is CASSLVAGGNYEQFF. CDR3 coding DNA: TGCGCCAGCAGCTTGGTAGCAGGGGGGAATTATGAGCAGTTCTTC.

This clone was detected only a few times. Here the CDR3 DNA reads TGTGCTAGTGCCAAAGGGGGCGCAGGAGCCCGCTACACCTTC. It encodes CASAKGGAGARYTF. The chain links TRBV12-5 to TRBJ1-2; TRBD1 matches at 7 bases. This CDR3 has 14 amino acids. Germline CDR1 and CDR2: LGHNT and FRNRAP. The ends lost 7 bases at V and 9 bases at J; junction bases unmatched: 14.

This clone showed up just a few times. The chain couples TRBV7-2 to TRBJ1-5, with D perhaps TRBD1 (5 bases). This CDR3 is 15 amino acids long. CDR1 is SGHTA and CDR2 is FQGNSA in the germline V gene. Trimming left V 5 bases short and J 7 bases short, with 18 bases between. CDR3 bases: TGTGCCAGCAGCCCCCGCGGGGGGGTCCGACAGCCCCAGCATTTT. Amino acid sequence: CASSPRGGVRQPQHF.

The chain employs TRBV21-1 and TRBJ1-2; TRBD1 is the table's D call, not checked against the DNA. TRBV21-1 is a pseudogene segment. This CDR3 has 14 residues. The CDR3 region is CASSKVMRHYGYTF. The CDR3 region has the DNA TGTGCCAGCAGCAAAGTAATGAGACATTATGGCTACACCTTC.

The chain combines TRBV11-2 with TRBJ2-6, with D possibly TRBD1 on 6 matching bases. The V gene lost 1 base and the J gene lost 2 bases, with 6 bases spanning the gap. This CDR3 is 15 amino acids long. Germline loops: CDR1 SGHAT, CDR2 FQNNGV. The CDR3 loop is CASSLGDTGANVLTF. DNA for the CDR3: TGTGCCAGCAGCTTAGGGGACACTGGGGCCAACGTCCTGACTTTC.

The chain recombines TRBV9 with TRBJ1-4; perhaps TRBD1 as D (6 bases). V lost 0 bases, J lost 7 bases, and 16 bases lay in between. The CDR3 contains 16 residues. Germline CDR1 and CDR2: SGDLS and YYNGEE. CDR3 sequence reads: CASSVGGGGFGEKLFF. CDR3 DNA: TGTGCCAGCAGCGTAGGGGGAGGGGGATTTGGTGAAAAACTGTTTTTT.

The J gene is TRBJ1-6, the V gene TRBV4-3; no clear D gene. V was cut by 4 bases and J by 8 bases, with 12 bases left in between. The germline gives CDR1 LGHNA, CDR2 YSLEER. CDR3 length: 14 amino acids. In DNA, the CDR3 is TGCGCCAGCAGCCTCAGAGTGAGGGATTCACCCCTCCACTTT. Its translation is CASSLRVRDSPLHF.

This chain joins TRBV5-1 and TRBJ2-7, with D possibly being TRBD1 (6 bases). This CDR3 has 17 amino acids. Germline-derived CDR1 and CDR2 are SGHRS and YFSETQ. Trimming shortened V by 0 bases and J by 0 bases, and 16 bases separated the two germline ends. DNA for the CDR3: TGCGCCAGCAGCTTGGATCGGTGGACGGACAGCTCCTACGAGCAGTACTTC. Its translation is CASSLDRWTDSSYEQYF.

This chain connects TRBV19 to TRBJ1-1, with D uncertain. Germline CDR1 and CDR2: LNHDA and SQIVND (reference sequence). The V end was cut by 3 bases, the J end by 1 base, with 6 bases between. This CDR3 region has 13 residues. CDR3 sequence: CASSIGQNTEAFF. DNA for the CDR3: TGTGCCAGTAGTATTGGGCAGAACACTGAAGCTTTCTTT.

The chain couples TRBV6-2 or TRBV6-3 to TRBJ1-1, with no clear D. The CDR3 is 13 residues long. Looked up from germline, CDR1 is MNHEY and CDR2 is SVGEGT. Trimming shortened V by 5 bases and J by 6 bases, and 13 bases separated the two germline ends. CDR3 region: CASSKQRQAEAFF. CDR3 nucleotide sequence: TGTGCCAGCAGTAAACAGCGGCAGGCTGAAGCTTTCTTT.

The chain employs TRBV14 and TRBJ2-7, with a weak D call TRBD2 (6 bases). Trimming removed 0 bases at V and 4 bases at J, with 10 bases between. The CDR3 has 14 amino acids. Germline CDR1 SGHDN, CDR2 FVKESK. CDR3: CASSQDLGRYEQYF. The CDR3 DNA reads TGTGCCAGCAGCCAAGACCTGGGGAGGTACGAGCAGTACTTC.

The chain links TRBV5-6 to TRBJ1-6; D uncertain. Trimming stripped 2 bases from V and 7 bases from J, with 7 bases between. The germline CDR1 and CDR2 sequences are SGHDT and YYEEEE. The CDR3 contains 13 residues. The CDR3 bases are TGTGCCAGCAGCTTCTATGGGAATTCACCCCTCCACTTT. Translation gives CASSFYGNSPLHF.

This clone appeared a single time. The V and J genes are TRBV2 and TRBJ1-3, with 7 bases lining up with TRBD1. V shed 6 bases, J shed 8 bases, and the junction held 10 bases outside the gene matches. CDR3 length: 14 residues. Germline V gene lookup returns CDR1 SNHLY and CDR2 FYNNEI. For the CDR3, the DNA is TGTGCCAGCAGGTCGGGGGGACAGTCCCACACCATATATTTT. This codes for CASRSGGQSHTIYF. The complete variable domain, with remaining parts taken from reference TRBV2 and TRBJ1-3, reads EPEVTQTPSHQVTQMGQEVILRCVPISNHLYFYWYRQILGQKVEFLVSFYNNEISEKSEIFDDQFSVERPDGSNFTLKIRSTKLEDSAMYFCASRSGGQSHTIYFGEGSWLTVV.

The count of this clone is one. The gene calls are TRBV9 and TRBJ1-2, with D unresolved. Looked up from germline, CDR1 is SGDLS and CDR2 is YYNGEE. The CDR3 spans 14 residues. V lost 2 bases and J 8 bases, leaving 16 bases between the germline ends. CDR3 sequence reads: CASSVGFGGHGYTF. Here the CDR3 DNA reads TGTGCCAGCAGCGTGGGGTTCGGAGGGCACGGCTACACCTTC. Drawing the rest from reference TRBV9 and TRBJ1-2, the complete variable domain is DSGVTQTPKHLITATGQRVTLRCSPRSGDLSVYWYQQSLDQGLQFLIQYYNGEERAKGNILERFSAQQFPDLHSELNLSSLELGDSALYFCASSVGFGGHGYTFGSGTRLTVV.

The chain combines TRBV6-5 with TRBJ1-3, with a tentative D call TRBD1 (6 bases). Between the trimmed V and J ends, which lost 6 bases and 2 bases, there was a span of 14 bases. The CDR3 spans 15 residues. The germline gives CDR1 MNHEY, CDR2 SVGAGI. The CDR3 is CASRLDRKPGNTIYF. In DNA form, the CDR3 reads TGTGCCAGCAGGTTGGACAGAAAGCCTGGAAACACCATATATTTT.

There are a few counts of this clone. The chain has TRBV11-2 and TRBJ1-5, with 10 positions matching TRBD1. From germline, CDR1 is SGHAT and CDR2 FQNNGV. With V trimmed by 5 bases and J by 4 bases, 2 bases remained unmatched. The CDR3 totals 14 residues. Here the CDR3 DNA reads TGTGCCAGCAGCAAGGACAGGGGGAATCAGCCCCAGCATTTT. Translating gives CASSKDRGNQPQHF.